These T cell receptor beta chains were read from a single sample in a study of beta chain features in type 1 diabetes. Sequenced by immunoSEQ multiplex PCR; TCRdb stores in-frame clones only, minus some. Altogether around 160,000 clones are present, 7.5% to 9.5% being singletons, with the ten largest covering 0.45% to 0.6%. The sequenced material came from central memory CD4+ T cells from blood. These TCRs come from a woman aged 18-29 years with type 1 diabetes. Each CDR3 is given with its conserved first and last residue. A D gene is named only where the DNA matches it firmly. Expanded clones get a size class; other rows say once, few or many, or leave the size out.

length: 13; D: TRBD1; size: few; J: TRBJ2-7; V: TRBV5-1; DNA: TGCGCCAGCAGCACAGGGGCCTCCTACGAGCAGTACTTC; CDR3: CASSTGASYEQYF
length: 12; D: -; size: many; J: TRBJ2-5; V: TRBV29-1; DNA: TGCAGCGTTGGAGGGTACCAAGAGACCCAGTACTTC; CDR3: CSVGGYQETQYF
length: 17; D: TRBD2; size: few; J: TRBJ2-5; V: TRBV7-8; DNA: TGTGCCAGCAGCCCCGGGACTAGCGGGAGGTATCAAGAGACCCAGTACTTC; CDR3: CASSPGTSGRYQETQYF
length: 16; D: TRBD1; size: once; J: TRBJ2-3; V: TRBV6-4; DNA: TGTGCCAGCAGTGCTCTCGGGGGACAGGGGGCCGATACGCAGTATTTT; CDR3: CASSALGGQGADTQYF
length: 15; D: TRBD2; size: -; J: TRBJ2-7; V: TRBV30; DNA: TGTGCCAGCAGCATACTAGCGGGGGGGCCGAACGAGCAGTACTTC; CDR3: CASSILAGGPNEQYF
length: 13; D: TRBD1; size: few; J: TRBJ2-5; V: TRBV5-4; DNA: TGTGCCAGCCGCCTCGGACAGGAAGAGACCCAGTACTTC; CDR3: CASRLGQEETQYF
length: 14; D: -; size: few; J: TRBJ2-3; V: TRBV7-2; DNA: TGTGCCAGCAGCTTCTCACAGCCCTCAGATACGCAGTATTTT; CDR3: CASSFSQPSDTQYF
length: 15; D: TRBD1; size: -; J: TRBJ2-4; V: TRBV5-6; DNA: TGTGCCAGCAGCAGATACCAGGACAGGGGAAACATTCAGTACTTC; CDR3: CASSRYQDRGNIQYF
length: 17; D: TRBD1; size: few; J: TRBJ2-2; V: TRBV7-2; DNA: TGTGCCAGCAGCTTAGAAGGGACAGCCCCTAGCACCGGGGAGCTGTTTTTT; CDR3: CASSLEGTAPSTGELFF
length: 18; D: TRBD2; size: -; J: TRBJ2-2; V: TRBV18; DNA: TGTGCCAGCTCACCACCGCTAGCGGGGGCCACGAACACCGGGGAGCTGTTTTTT; CDR3: CASSPPLAGATNTGELFF
length: 15; D: -; size: -; J: TRBJ1-2; V: TRBV4-3; DNA: TGCGCCAGCAGCCAAGAGACGGGGGGCTCCCACGGCTACACCTTC; CDR3: CASSQETGGSHGYTF
length: 17; D: TRBD2; size: few; J: TRBJ2-1; V: TRBV4-3; DNA: TGCGCCAGCAGCAAATCTAGCGGGGGCCTGTCCTACAATGAGCAGTTCTTC; CDR3: CASSKSSGGLSYNEQFF
length: 15; D: TRBD2; size: few; J: TRBJ2-2; V: TRBV6-5; DNA: TGTGCCAGCACTAACTGGGGGGGGTACACCGGGGAGCTGTTTTTT; CDR3: CASTNWGGYTGELFF
length: 13; D: -; size: many; J: TRBJ2-3; V: TRBV28; DNA: TGTGCCAGCAGTCGGTCTAGTCCAGATACGCAGTATTTT; CDR3: CASSRSSPDTQYF
length: 14; D: -; size: few; J: TRBJ1-2; V: TRBV2; DNA: TGTGCCAGCAGTGACGAACCGGGACTGAGTGGCTACACCTTC; CDR3: CASSDEPGLSGYTF
length: 15; D: -; size: -; J: TRBJ2-7; V: TRBV11-3; DNA: TGTGCCAGCAGCGTATTCTCAACTGGAGGCTACGAGCAGTACTTC; CDR3: CASSVFSTGGYEQYF
length: 12; D: -; size: few; J: TRBJ1-1; V: TRBV10-3; DNA: TGTGCCATCAGGGACATGAACACTGAAGCTTTCTTT; CDR3: CAIRDMNTEAFF
length: 12; D: TRBD1; size: -; J: TRBJ1-2; V: TRBV29-1; DNA: TGCAGCGTTGCAGCCAGGGGGTATGGCTACACCTTC; CDR3: CSVAARGYGYTF
length: 15; D: TRBD1; size: few; J: TRBJ2-1; V: TRBV27; DNA: TGTGCCAGCAGAGTAGGGGGCTGGGACTACAATGAGCAGTTCTTC; CDR3: CASRVGGWDYNEQFF
length: 14; D: -; size: -; J: TRBJ1-5; V: TRBV25-1; DNA: TGTGCCAGCAGTGGGGCGGAGGGGTTTCAGCCCCAGCATTTT; CDR3: CASSGAEGFQPQHF
length: 12; D: TRBD2; size: -; J: TRBJ2-2; V: TRBV2; DNA: TGTGCCAGCCGCGGACTAGATCGGGAGCTGTTTTTT; CDR3: CASRGLDRELFF
length: 16; D: -; size: -; J: TRBJ1-2; V: TRBV7-2; DNA: TGTGCCAGCAGCTTAGCCGGCCAGGGGCGGAACTATGGCTACACCTTC; CDR3: CASSLAGQGRNYGYTF
length: 15; D: TRBD1; size: -; J: TRBJ2-5; V: TRBV5-6; DNA: TGTGCCAGCAGCTTACCAGCCGGGACAGGGGGGACCCAGTACTTC; CDR3: CASSLPAGTGGTQYF